The text below deals with one T cell receptor (beta chain). Its antigen is unidentified. Data came from immunoSEQ multiplex PCR; TCRdb stores just in-frame clones and leaves some out. The table shows about 8,000 clones, with almost 90% occurring only once. The data derive from a study of OX40 agonist ivuxolimab in advanced cancers. Background on the study: Patients received ivuxolimab, an intravenous treatment, every 2 weeks at 0.01 to 10 mg/kg.

Study-level points and caveats: Among T cells, CD8+ cells averaged more expanded clones than CD4+ cells.

The V gene end was trimmed by 3 bases and the J gene end by 7 bases; junction bases not matched to a gene: 7. The CDR3 is made up of 14 amino acids. The germline V gene encodes CDR1 SGHRS and CDR2 YFSETQ. This receptor was obtained from an adult with an advanced solid tumor such as melanoma, head and neck, liver or kidney cancer. The chain has TRBV5-1 and TRBJ1-2; 9 bases agree with TRBD1. Source: CD4+ or CD8+ T cells sorted from blood, taken in a trial of the OX40 agonist ivuxolimab. In DNA form, the CDR3 reads TGCGCCAGCAGCTCGGACAGGGGTGGCGGTGGCTACACCTTC. As protein: CASSSDRGGGGYTF.